Listed below are T cell receptor beta chains from one sample, sequenced in a study of blood T cells in healthy people across ages. TCRdb passed the 5' RACE reads through MiXCR, listing each CDR3 protein once. The sample lists fewer than 800,000 distinct CDR3 sequences, approximately 30% seen once, with 15% to 19% in the top ten. Sequenced input: blood. These receptors were collected from a woman of 80 years or more in good health. Each CDR3 is given with its conserved first and last residue. A D gene is named only where the DNA matches it firmly. Only part of the rows carry a size: once, few, many, or a class if the clone is expanded.

length,size,D,V,J,DNA,CDR3
14,many,-,TRBV5-5,TRBJ1-1,TGTGCCAGCAGCTTGATTGAAGCGAACACTGAAGCTTTCTTT,CASSLIEANTEAFF
17,many,TRBD2,TRBV12-3/TRBV12-4,TRBJ2-1,TGTGCCAGCAGTTTACGGGCTAGCGGGGTGTCCTACAATGAGCAGTTCTTC,CASSLRASGVSYNEQFF
15,many,-,TRBV5-1,TRBJ2-5,TGCGCCAGCAGCTTGGGTAGTAGGGATTGGGAGACCCAGTACTTC,CASSLGSRDWETQYF
15,many,-,TRBV6-1,TRBJ2-5,TGTGCCAGCAGTGAAGATGGGCAGAGGTCAGAGACCCAGTACTTC,CASSEDGQRSETQYF
15,many,-,TRBV19,TRBJ2-1,TGTGCCAGTAGTATAACTCCGGACATGTACAATGAGCAGTTCTTC,CASSITPDMYNEQFF
16,few,TRBD1,TRBV19,TRBJ1-1,TGTGCCAGTAGTATTTATCCCGGGACAGGGAACACTGAAGCTTTCTTT,CASSIYPGTGNTEAFF
15,-,-,TRBV5-1,TRBJ2-7,TGCGCCAGCAGTTTGGACGGGACGTATAGTTACGAGCAGTACTTC,CASSLDGTYSYEQYF
16,-,TRBD1,TRBV4-3,TRBJ2-7,TGCGCCAGCAGCCAAACCCCCGGGACAGGGAACCACGAGCAGTACTTC,CASSQTPGTGNHEQYF
14,-,-,TRBV6-2/TRBV6-3,TRBJ2-3,TGTGCCAGCAGTTATGTGAGCCGCACAGATACGCAGTATTTT,CASSYVSRTDTQYF
14,many,-,TRBV11-3,TRBJ2-7,TGTGCCAGCAGCTTAGGGGACACATCCTACGAGCAGTACTTC,CASSLGDTSYEQYF
13,few,-,TRBV20-1,TRBJ1-6,TGCAGTGCTAGACGATTTGAGGACTCACCCCTCCACTTT,CSARRFEDSPLHF
14,many,-,TRBV27,TRBJ2-7,TGTGCCAGCAGTTTCATTGGGGAAAGGGGACAGCAGTACTTC,CASSFIGERGQQYF
16,few,-,TRBV24-1,TRBJ2-2,TGTGCCACCAGTGACCTCAGGGTAGGGGACACCGGGGAGCTGTTTTTT,CATSDLRVGDTGELFF
17,many,TRBD2,TRBV11-2,TRBJ2-5,TGTGCCAGCAGTCCCGGGACTAGCGGGGGGACACAAGAGACCCAGTACTTC,CASSPGTSGGTQETQYF
14,few,-,TRBV30,TRBJ1-1,TGTGCCTGGAAGGCCCGGACAGAGAAGACTGAAGCTTTCTTT,CAWKARTEKTEAFF
15,-,-,TRBV6-2/TRBV6-3,TRBJ1-5,TGTGCCAGCAGTTACGGACCCCGAGCCGATCAGCCCCAGCATTTT,CASSYGPRADQPQHF
14,many,-,TRBV28,TRBJ2-7,TGTGCCAGCAGCCAGGGAGGAACTAGTCAGGAGCAGTACTTC,CASSQGGTSQEQYF
16,many,TRBD2,TRBV24-1,TRBJ2-3,TGTGCCACCAGTCCAACCGGGACTAGAGGCACAGATACGCAGTATTTT,CATSPTGTRGTDTQYF
15,-,-,TRBV15,TRBJ2-5,TGTGCCACCAGCAGAGATAGGACAGTACAAGAGACCCAGTACTTC,CATSRDRTVQETQYF
16,many,TRBD2,TRBV29-1,TRBJ2-5,TGCAGCGTTGATTACCAGCTAGCGGGGGGAAGAGAGACCCAGTACTTC,CSVDYQLAGGRETQYF
14,many,-,TRBV5-5,TRBJ1-2,TGTGCCAGCAGCTTGGTCCCGGGGGCCTATGGCTACACCTTC,CASSLVPGAYGYTF
17,-,TRBD1,TRBV12-5,TRBJ1-4,TGTGCTAGTGGTTCGAACAGGGGTATGTTCATCCATGAAAAACTGTTTTTT,CASGSNRGMFIHEKLFF
15,few,-,TRBV6-1,TRBJ1-4,TGTGCCAGCAGTGAAGGGCTGGGACTCAATGAAAAACTGTTTTTT,CASSEGLGLNEKLFF
15,many,-,TRBV9,TRBJ2-3,TGTGCCAGCAGCGAACAGGGAAGAGGCGCAGATACGCAGTATTTT,CASSEQGRGADTQYF
12,-,-,TRBV3-1,TRBJ2-1,TGTGCCAGCAGCCCCCACGGGGTCAGCTACTTCTTC,CASSPHGVSYFF
18,-,TRBD1,TRBV11-2,TRBJ2-3,TGTGCCAGCAGCTTGACCGCCAGGAAGGGGGCCCACACAGATACGCAGTATTTT,CASSLTARKGAHTDTQYF
13,-,-,TRBV7-2,TRBJ2-7,TGTGCCAGCAGCTCGGCAGGTGTGTACGAGCAGTACTTC,CASSSAGVYEQYF
15,many,TRBD2,TRBV24-1,TRBJ2-3,TGTGCCACCAGTAGCGCGGGGGGGATGGCAGATACGCAGTATTTT,CATSSAGGMADTQYF
15,few,-,TRBV25-1,TRBJ1-1,TGTGCCAGCAGCGCCCCGGGACATGTGAACACTGAAGCTTTCTTT,CASSAPGHVNTEAFF
16,many,-,TRBV5-1,TRBJ2-3,TGCGCCAGCAGCCCTCTGGGGCGTCCCGGGACAGATACGCAGTATTTT,CASSPLGRPGTDTQYF
16,-,TRBD2,TRBV7-2,TRBJ2-1,TGTGCCAGCCAAGAAGCTCTAGCGGGCGGTCTCAATGAGCAGTTCTTC,CASQEALAGGLNEQFF
14,many,-,TRBV6-1,TRBJ2-5,TGTGCCAGCAGTCCCCGGACAGCTAAAGAGACCCAGTACTTC,CASSPRTAKETQYF
16,-,-,TRBV19,TRBJ2-4,TGTGCCAGTACCGCGACAGGGACTCTAGCCAAAAACATTCAGTACTTC,CASTATGTLAKNIQYF
15,many,-,TRBV19,TRBJ1-5,TGTGCCAGTAGTATAGATCATGATGGAAATCAGCCCCAGCATTTT,CASSIDHDGNQPQHF
16,many,-,TRBV18,TRBJ2-7,TGTGCCAGCTCACCCCGCGACCCGGGGAGCTCCTACGAGCAGTACTTC,CASSPRDPGSSYEQYF
10,few,-,TRBV29-1,TRBJ2-5,TGCAGCGTTGCGGGGGAGACCCAGTACTTC,CSVAGETQYF
16,many,-,TRBV7-8,TRBJ2-2,TGTGCCAGCAGCTCGACGACATCTGGGTGGTCGGGGGAGCTGTTTTTT,CASSSTTSGWSGELFF